This TCR beta chain was recorded in a study of T cell responses to AZD1222 COVID-19 vaccine. Study-wide points: When two AZD1222 doses had been given, Spike-specific TCR breadth and depth rose.

This clone was seen a handful of times. Antigen specificity is unknown. CDR1 LNHDA and CDR2 SQIVND come from the germline V gene (reference sequence). Trimming took 6 bases from V and 0 from J, leaving 12 bases between them. This CDR3 has 16 amino acids. The table came from immunoSEQ multiplex PCR; TCRdb's copy has only in-frame clones and leaves some out. The sample records roughly 120,000 clones, around 90% being singletons. The specimen was peripheral blood, collected on day 0 of AZD1222 vaccination. The V call is TRBV19, the J call TRBJ2-6, with D possibly TRBD1 on 6 matching bases. The TCR sequence derives from an adult in good health. The chain's CDR3 is CASRGSDSSGANVLTF. For the CDR3, the DNA is TGTGCCAGTAGAGGTTCGGACAGCTCTGGGGCCAACGTCCTGACTTTC. Using reference TRBV19 and TRBJ2-6 for the parts outside the CDR3, the full variable domain is DGGITQSPKYLFRKEGQNVTLSCEQNLNHDAMYWYRQDPGQGLRLIYYSQIVNDFQKGDIAEGYSVSREKKESFPLTVTSAQKNPTAFYLCASRGSDSSGANVLTFGAGSRLTVL.